This paragraph covers one T cell receptor beta chain sequence. The data derive from a study of Graves' ophthalmopathy and Graves' hyperthyroidism. The length of the CDR3 is 14 residues. V lost 2 bases and J 6 bases, leaving 15 bases between the germline ends. Germline lookup yields CDR1 SGHRS and CDR2 YFSETQ. Moderate-to-severe activity, CAS ≥3, NOSPECS ≥4 and duration under 3 months were recorded for donors with ophthalmopathy. Investigators amplified TCR beta CDR3 regions from RNA transcripts. The workflow started with a first-round RT-PCR run with HTBI primers and then moved on to a second-round multiplex PCR. Via MiXCR, TCRdb re-called the multiplex PCR reads, giving one row per CDR3 protein. The sample lists about 740,000 distinct CDR3 sequences, roughly 40% seen once, with about 40% in the top ten.

The chain has TRBV5-1 and TRBJ2-7; D may be TRBD1 (5 bases). Sequencing input: peripheral blood. This TCR was recovered from an adult man with Graves' ophthalmopathy. This CDR3 reads CASSFQSSGLEQYF. The CDR3 nucleotides are TGCGCCAGCAGCTTCCAGAGTTCAGGGCTCGAGCAGTACTTC.